This passage covers 21 T cell receptor beta chains from one sample sequenced in a study of spatial heterogeneity in lung cancer. TCRdb reanalysed the 5' RACE reads using MiXCR and keeps one entry per CDR3 protein. The sample contains 72,000 or so distinct CDR3 sequences, over 7% of which appear only once. Time point meaning: blood at routine non-recurrence follow-up after resection. The input for sequencing was PBMCs, taken at follow-up. Every receptor here comes from a female donor with early-stage non-small cell lung cancer.

This sequence joins TRBV6-5 and TRBJ1-6; D gene uncertain. V shed 0 bases and J shed 2 bases, with 5 bases lying between them. The CDR3 length is 15 residues. Germline assignment: CDR1 MNHEY and CDR2 SVGAGI. The CDR3 protein is CASSYSSAYNSPLHF. The CDR3 coding sequence is TGTGCCAGCAGTTACTCTTCGGCCTATAATTCACCCCTCCACTTT.

This clonotype was counted many times. The chain employs TRBV5-1 and TRBJ2-1; tentatively, D is TRBD2 (6 bases). The CDR3 length is 14 residues. V lost 8 bases, J lost 1 base, and 13 bases lay in between. Germline CDR1 SGHRS, CDR2 YFSETQ. CDR3 in amino acids: CASGTPGSYNEQFF. The CDR3 DNA is TGCGCCAGTGGGACTCCGGGTTCCTACAATGAGCAGTTCTTC.

This clonotype was recorded many times. This chain links TRBV11-2 with TRBJ1-1, with a tentative D call TRBD1 (6 bases). Germline V gene lookup returns CDR1 SGHAT and CDR2 FQNNGV. The CDR3 runs 14 residues. Trimming pared 4 bases from V and 1 base from J, leaving 10 bases between. The CDR3 DNA reads TGTGCCAGCAGCTATCAGGGGCCGAACACTGAAGCTTTCTTT. Translated: CASSYQGPNTEAFF.

This clonotype has just one count. The V and J genes are TRBV6-5 and TRBJ2-3; 12 bases fit TRBD2. Trimming cost V 0 bases and J 5 bases; bases outside gene matches: 6. Germline CDR1 MNHEY, CDR2 SVGAGI. This CDR3 comprises 17 residues. CDR3 bases: TGTGCCAGCAGTTACTCGAGGGCACTAGCGGGAGGAGATACGCAGTATTTT. Its protein product is CASSYSRALAGGDTQYF.

There are a few counts of this clonotype. The V call is TRBV11-1, the J call TRBJ1-1, with TRBD1 matching over 7 bases. Trimming at V came to 5 bases and at J to 4 bases, leaving 10 bases not matched to a gene. Germline CDR1 is SGHAT and CDR2 is FQDESV (reference sequence). CDR3 length: 15 residues. In DNA, the CDR3 is TGTGCCAGCAGCAAAACGACAGGGTCTGGCACTGAAGCTTTCTTT. Translating gives CASSKTTGSGTEAFF. The entire variable domain, with the rest obtained from reference TRBV11-1 and TRBJ1-1, is as follows: EAEVAQSPRYKITEKSQAVAFWCDPISGHATLYWYRQILGQGPELLVQFQDESVVDDSQLPKDRFSAERLKGVDSTLKIQPAELGDSAMYLCASSKTTGSGTEAFFGQGTRLTVV.

This clonotype was seen many times. The CDR3 DNA reads TGTGCCAGCAGCCCCGCCAGGAGATCCCTCCACTTT. Translating gives CASSPARRSLHF. This chain joins TRBV12-3 or TRBV12-4 and TRBJ1-6, with no clear D. V lost 6 bases and J 14 bases, leaving 14 bases between the germline ends. The CDR3 spans 12 residues.

The sample holds many counts of this clonotype. J is TRBJ1-4 and V is TRBV18; D unclear. Per the germline V gene, CDR1 is KGHSH and CDR2 is LQKENI. V lost 1 base to trimming and J lost 5 bases, with 14 bases between them. CDR3 length equals 16 residues. The CDR3 DNA reads as TGTGCCAGCTCACCACGGCCTAGGACCTTGAATGAAAAACTGTTTTTT. Translated: CASSPRPRTLNEKLFF. Supplemented by reference TRBV18 and TRBJ1-4, the full variable domain reads NAGVMQNPRHLVRRRGQEARLRCSPMKGHSHVYWYRQLPEEGLKFMVYLQKENIIDESGMPKERFSAEFPKEGPSILRIQQVVRGDSAAYFCASSPRPRTLNEKLFFGSGTQLSVL.

Ten or more counts support this clonotype. The chain combines TRBV29-1 with TRBJ2-3; D unresolved. Trimming removed 4 bases at V and 4 bases at J, with 15 bases between. This CDR3 contains 14 residues. Germline loops: CDR1 SQVTM, CDR2 ANQGSEA. CDR3 loop: CSVVDGRRSDTQYF. CDR3 sequence (DNA): TGCAGCGTTGTTGACGGGCGAAGGTCAGATACGCAGTATTTT.

The rearrangement joins TRBV5-1 to TRBJ2-2; 7 bases map to TRBD1. This CDR3 spans 15 amino acids. The J segment lost 0 bases and the V segment lost 4 bases, leaving 3 bases of the junction unmatched. Germline loops: CDR1 SGHRS, CDR2 YFSETQ. CDR3 protein: CASSRDRTNTGELFF. The DNA for the CDR3 is TGCGCCAGCAGCCGGGACAGAACGAACACCGGGGAGCTGTTTTTT.

The genes are TRBV14 and TRBJ2-6; the D gene is possibly TRBD2 (5 bases). With 2 bases removed from V and 0 bases from J, the gap between germline ends came to 8 bases. CDR1 and CDR2 (germline): SGHDN, FVKESK. The CDR3 sequence is 16 residues long. The CDR3 loop is CASSQWTASGANVLTF. The CDR3, as DNA: TGTGCCAGCAGCCAATGGACTGCCTCTGGGGCCAACGTCCTGACTTTC.

The rearrangement links TRBV2 to TRBJ2-3, with D maybe TRBD2 (6 bases). The CDR3 covers 13 residues. Between the trimmed V and J ends, which lost 4 bases and 4 bases, there was a span of 9 bases. Germline V gene data show CDR1 as SNHLY and CDR2 as FYNNEI. The CDR3 is CASSVGEADTQYF. The CDR3 DNA is TGTGCCAGCAGTGTGGGGGAGGCAGATACGCAGTATTTT. Full variable domain (remainder filled in from reference TRBV2 and TRBJ2-3): EPEVTQTPSHQVTQMGQEVILRCVPISNHLYFYWYRQILGQKVEFLVSFYNNEISEKSEIFDDQFSVERPDGSNFTLKIRSTKLEDSAMYFCASSVGEADTQYFGPGTRLTVL.

This clonotype was detected many times. J is TRBJ2-1 and V is TRBV6-1, with 14 bases fitting TRBD2. The ends lost 5 bases at V and 7 bases at J; junction bases unmatched: 4. CDR3 length: 15 amino acids. Germline V CDR1 and CDR2: MNHNS, SASEGT. The CDR3 nucleotides read TGTGCCAGCAGTTCCGGGACTAGCGGGAGAAATGAGCAGTTCTTC. Translation gives CASSSGTSGRNEQFF.

Ten or more counts support this clonotype. This sequence joins TRBV3-1 and TRBJ2-1, with TRBD2 matching 10 bases. Germline values: CDR1 LGHDT, CDR2 YNNKEL (reference sequence). This CDR3 comprises 14 residues. J lost 8 bases, V lost 3 bases, and 4 bases had no gene match. CDR3: CASSQGLALYEQFF. Here the CDR3 DNA reads TGTGCCAGCAGCCAGGGACTAGCGCTTTATGAGCAGTTCTTC.

Many counts were recorded for this clonotype. This sequence joins TRBV6-2 or TRBV6-3 and TRBJ1-5; no clear D gene. The CDR3 contains 12 residues. Trimming cost V 2 bases and J 6 bases, with 5 bases left between them. Looked up from germline, CDR1 is MNHEY and CDR2 is SVGEGT. The CDR3 sequence is CASSYVSQPQHF. The DNA of the CDR3 is TGTGCCAGCAGTTACGTTAGTCAGCCCCAGCATTTT.

In this sample, this clonotype turned up many times. The rearrangement uses TRBV12-3 or TRBV12-4 and TRBJ1-1, with a tentative D call TRBD1 (5 bases). The CDR3 extends over 15 amino acids. V shed 6 bases and J shed 0 bases, with 14 bases lying between them. In DNA form, the CDR3 reads TGTGCCAGCAGATCCGGGACGGACATGAACACTGAAGCTTTCTTT. Translated: CASRSGTDMNTEAFF.

This clonotype has a count of ten or more. V gene TRBV2 combines with J gene TRBJ2-7, with D possibly TRBD2 on 5 matching bases. CDR1 and CDR2 (germline): SNHLY, FYNNEI. The length of the CDR3 is 14 residues. V was cut by 5 bases and J by 0 bases, with 11 bases left in between. The DNA of the CDR3 is TGTGCCAGCAGTTGGCGGGTAAGCTCCTACGAGCAGTACTTC. Residues: CASSWRVSSYEQYF.

Many counts were recorded for this clonotype. The V gene is TRBV9, the J gene TRBJ1-1; no clear D. The CDR3 totals 14 residues. Germline CDR1 and CDR2: SGDLS and YYNGEE. V was cut by 3 bases and J by 3 bases, with 12 bases left in between. CDR3: CASSGPPGYTEAFF. CDR3 sequence (DNA): TGTGCCAGCAGCGGCCCCCCGGGGTACACTGAAGCTTTCTTT.

This clonotype came up many times. The rearrangement links TRBV4-2 to TRBJ2-7; perhaps TRBD2 as D (6 bases). Germline loops: CDR1 LGHNA, CDR2 YNFKEQ. Between the trimmed V and J ends, which lost 0 bases and 0 bases, there was a span of 12 bases. The CDR3 is 16 residues long. For the CDR3, the DNA is TGTGCCAGCAGCCAAGAGGGCGGGGCAAGCTCCTACGAGCAGTACTTC. This encodes CASSQEGGASSYEQYF.

The chain links TRBV29-1 to TRBJ2-3, with a tentative D call TRBD2 (6 bases). The CDR3 runs to 14 residues. Trimming removed 4 bases at V and 0 bases at J, with 11 bases between. CDR1 SQVTM and CDR2 ANQGSEA come from the germline V gene. This chain's CDR3 is CSVVGGLSTDTQYF. In DNA, the CDR3 is TGCAGCGTTGTTGGGGGACTGAGCACAGATACGCAGTATTTT.

The chain carries TRBV7-2 and TRBJ2-2, with 7 bases fitting TRBD1. Trimming removed 5 bases from V and 3 bases from J; junction bases left unmatched: 6. CDR1 SGHTA and CDR2 FQGNSA come from the germline V gene. The length of the CDR3 is 15 residues. The CDR3 loop is CASSPDRDHTGELFF. Here the CDR3 DNA reads TGTGCCAGCAGCCCCGACAGGGACCACACCGGGGAGCTGTTTTTT.

The chain couples TRBV4-1 to TRBJ2-1; 11 nucleotides align to TRBD2. The CDR3 is made up of 17 amino acids. Per germline, CDR1 MGHRA and CDR2 YSYEKL. After removal of 3 bases from V and 8 bases from J, the junction contained 12 bases not matched to a gene. CDR3 loop: CASSHPLGTSGTDEQFF. CDR3 bases: TGCGCCAGCAGCCATCCCCTCGGGACTAGCGGTACGGATGAGCAGTTCTTC.